This T cell receptor beta chain was observed in a study of cytomegalovirus exposure and HLA in healthy donors. General study points: The finding came from a later analysis; first-cohort TCR clusters tended to co-occur in the 110 or so validation repertoires.

Details on this clone: Its antigen is not identified. One junction end disagrees with the germline gene, perhaps due to a read error.

There are 14 residues in the CDR3. Per the germline V gene, CDR1 is SSHAT and CDR2 is FNYEAQ (reference sequence). Method: immunoSEQ multiplex PCR; TCRdb's copy keeps in-frame clones and lacks some. The sample lists 120,000 or so clones; around nine tenths were seen once. The J gene is TRBJ2-7, the V gene TRBV7-7; 9 bases align to TRBD1. Sequenced: PBMCs. The clonotype comes from a woman aged 18-35 years in good health and CMV-seronegative. The CDR3 nucleotides are TGTGCTAGCAGCCCAGGGACAGGGCCATACGAGCAGTACTTC. This codes for CASSPGTGPYEQYF. The complete variable domain, with remaining parts taken from reference TRBV7-7 and TRBJ2-7, reads GAGVSQSPRYKVTKRGQDVTLRCDPISSHATLYWYQQALGQGPEFLTYFNYEAQPDKSGLPSDRFSAERPEGSISTLTIQRTEQRDSAMYRCASSPGTGPYEQYFGPGTRLTVT.